Listed here are 30 T cell receptor beta chains from one sample, sequenced in a study of STAT5B mutations in CD4+ large granular lymphocyte leukemia. The repertoire was sequenced with immunoSEQ multiplex PCR; TCRdb's copy has only in-frame clones and lacks some. This repertoire shows approximately 32,000 clones, approximately 89% found once; its top ten account for approximately 1%. The source material was CD4+ T cells from blood buffy coats. The receptor set was obtained from a human donor in good health.

V and J are TRBV19 and TRBJ1-4; the D is unclear. The CDR3 is 15 residues long. Trimming shortened V by 7 bases and J by 4 bases, and 16 bases separated the two germline ends. Germline loops: CDR1 LNHDA, CDR2 SQIVND (reference sequence). DNA of the CDR3: TGTGCCAGTACCGGAGTAGCATCCTATAATGAAAAACTGTTTTTT. Amino acids: CASTGVASYNEKLFF.

This chain joins TRBV10-3 and TRBJ2-5; 8 nucleotides match TRBD2. V lost 3 bases to trimming and J lost 4 bases; unmatched junction nucleotides: 10. The CDR3 covers 16 residues. Per the germline V gene, CDR1 is ENHRY and CDR2 is SYGVKD. CDR3 sequence reads: CAISEGRGGQGETQYF. As DNA, the CDR3 is TGTGCCATCAGTGAAGGTCGGGGGGGGCAGGGAGAGACCCAGTACTTC.

This chain links TRBV18 with TRBJ2-7, with 8 bases identical to TRBD2. Germline V gene data show CDR1 as KGHSH and CDR2 as LQKENI. V was clipped by 6 bases and J by 2 bases; unmatched bases: 6. CDR3 length equals 14 residues. In nucleotides, the CDR3 is TGTGCCAGCTCCCCTCGGGAGGGAGCCTACGAGCAGTACTTC. Translating gives CASSPREGAYEQYF.

The sample holds one count of this clone. The chain joins TRBV5-1 to TRBJ2-2; D not resolved. V was pared by 0 bases and J by 6 bases, with 15 bases between. The germline CDR1 and CDR2 sequences are SGHRS and YFSETQ. This CDR3 is built from 16 residues. CDR3 sequence reads: CASSLAPGANAGELFF. The CDR3 DNA sequence: TGCGCCAGCAGCTTGGCTCCAGGAGCAAACGCCGGGGAGCTGTTTTTT.

The chain has TRBV27 and TRBJ1-2; no clear D gene. Germline V gives CDR1 MNHEY, CDR2 SMNVEV (reference sequence). The CDR3 is 14 amino acids. The V end lost 6 bases, the J end lost 2 bases, and 13 bases lay between the germline ends. CDR3 sequence reads: CASSHYRENYGYTF. The DNA of the CDR3 is TGTGCCAGCAGCCATTACCGGGAGAACTATGGCTACACCTTC.

The rearrangement joins TRBV18 to TRBJ1-2; a possible D gene is TRBD1 (5 bases). Germline values: CDR1 KGHSH, CDR2 LQKENI. Trimming pared 6 bases from V and 3 bases from J, leaving 17 bases between. This CDR3 spans 15 amino acids. In DNA form, the CDR3 reads TGTGCCAGCTCCCCCCTATCTATGGGGGACTATGGCTACACCTTC. Translated, it gives CASSPLSMGDYGYTF.

The chain is built from TRBV7-2 and TRBJ1-2; unclear D gene. Trimming stripped 3 bases from V and 2 bases from J, with 16 bases between. The germline gives CDR1 SGHTA, CDR2 FQGNSA. This CDR3 contains 16 residues. Here the CDR3 reads CASSLDEGVLNYGYTF. CDR3 nucleotide sequence: TGTGCCAGCAGCTTGGACGAGGGCGTCCTCAACTATGGCTACACCTTC.

The chain links TRBV7-6 to TRBJ1-2; D perhaps matches TRBD1 (6 bases). The CDR3 has 14 amino acids. Trimming took off 4 bases at V and 8 bases at J, with 17 bases between the two ends. Germline assignment: CDR1 SGHVS and CDR2 FNYEAQ. For the CDR3, the DNA is TGTGCCAGCAGCTCGTACTTAGGGGGATCAGGCTACACCTTC. This translates into CASSSYLGGSGYTF.

This chain links TRBV6-1 with TRBJ2-7; 7 bases match TRBD1. The CDR3 totals 13 residues. Germline V gene sequence: CDR1 MNHNS, CDR2 SASEGT. Trimming removed 8 bases from V and 4 bases from J; junction bases left unmatched: 8. The CDR3 here is CASHRQGAYEQYF. The CDR3 DNA reads TGTGCCAGCCACCGACAGGGAGCTTACGAGCAGTACTTC.

V gene TRBV2 combines with J gene TRBJ2-7; 7 nucleotides line up with TRBD1. The V gene's germline CDR1 is SNHLY and CDR2 FYNNEI. This CDR3 comprises 12 residues. The junction had 0 bases not matched to a gene; V was cut back by 4 bases and J by 3 bases. This chain's CDR3 is CASSGDSYEQYF. The CDR3 DNA sequence: TGTGCCAGCAGTGGGGACAGCTACGAGCAGTACTTC.

The J gene is TRBJ2-4, the V gene TRBV11-2, with 9 nucleotides matching TRBD1. Germline V gene lookup returns CDR1 SGHAT and CDR2 FQNNGV. Losses at the gene ends were 5 bases for V and 8 bases for J; bases not matched to a gene: 7. The CDR3 spans 14 residues. Written as DNA, the CDR3 is TGTGCCAGCAGCACCGACAGGGGGGGTTACATTCAGTACTTC. Protein product: CASSTDRGGYIQYF.

The chain couples TRBV10-2 to TRBJ2-7; D gene uncertain. The germline V gene has CDR1 WSHSY and CDR2 SAAADI. The germline V and J ends were trimmed by 7 bases and 4 bases, with 11 bases remaining between them. The CDR3 sequence is 12 residues long. CDR3 protein: CASTSRVYEQYF. The CDR3 coding sequence is TGCGCCAGCACATCTCGGGTATACGAGCAGTACTTC.

This rearrangement joins TRBV5-1 to TRBJ1-4; TRBD1 might be the D (6 bases). The V end was cut by 0 bases, the J end by 8 bases, with 17 bases between. Per germline, CDR1 SGHRS and CDR2 YFSETQ. The CDR3 extends over 16 amino acids. The CDR3 DNA reads TGCGCCAGCAGCTTGGGCCTACAGGGTGGGGGGGAAAAACTGTTTTTT. It is translated as CASSLGLQGGGEKLFF.

The V gene is TRBV6-4, the J gene TRBJ1-1, with D maybe TRBD1 (5 bases). V was cut by 5 bases and J by 3 bases, with 13 bases left in between. The germline gives CDR1 MRHNA, CDR2 SNTAGT. This CDR3 is built from 14 residues. The CDR3 bases are TGTGCCAGCAGTTCAAACCAAGGGGACACTGAAGCTTTCTTT. Amino acids: CASSSNQGDTEAFF.

This chain links TRBV10-3 with TRBJ1-1; D is unclear. The length of the CDR3 is 11 residues. Germline loops: CDR1 ENHRY, CDR2 SYGVKD. Trimming took off 8 bases at V and 0 bases at J, with 4 bases between the two ends. The CDR3 nucleotides read TGTGCCATCGGGATGAACACTGAAGCTTTCTTT. It is translated as CAIGMNTEAFF.

The chain links TRBV5-1 to TRBJ2-1; D uncertain. The CDR3 is 13 amino acids. With 2 bases removed from V and 9 bases from J, the gap between germline ends came to 12 bases. From germline, CDR1 is SGHRS and CDR2 YFSETQ. In DNA form, the CDR3 reads TGCGCCAGCAGCTTCCCCTGGGTGGCTGAGCAGTTCTTC. The encoded protein is CASSFPWVAEQFF.

V is TRBV5-1 and J is TRBJ2-7; no clear D gene. The V end lost 4 bases, the J end lost 0 bases, and 20 bases lay between the germline ends. The CDR3 loop spans 17 amino acids. Germline-derived CDR1 and CDR2 are SGHRS and YFSETQ. This CDR3 reads CASSPVGGRQSSYEQYF. The CDR3 DNA follows: TGCGCCAGCAGCCCAGTCGGTGGTCGGCAGTCCTCCTACGAGCAGTACTTC.

The chain has TRBV7-2 and TRBJ2-1; 15 bases fit TRBD2. Losses at the gene ends were 5 bases for V and 14 bases for J; bases not matched to a gene: 13. The CDR3 contains 16 residues. Germline lookup yields CDR1 SGHTA and CDR2 FQGNSA. The CDR3 DNA sequence: TGTGCCAGCAGCCCTCCGGGACTAGCGGGGGGAACCTTAGAGTTCTTC. This codes for CASSPPGLAGGTLEFF.

The chain couples TRBV28 to TRBJ2-5; D ambiguous. Per the germline V gene, CDR1 is MDHEN and CDR2 is SYDVKM. The CDR3 runs to 14 residues. The V and J ends lost 10 bases and 4 bases respectively, with 19 bases between them. The CDR3 DNA follows: TGTGCCACCCTAGATGACCCGGCCGGAGAGACCCAGTACTTC. This encodes CATLDDPAGETQYF.

CDR3 in amino acids: CASSRVATPGRQPQHF. The DNA of the CDR3 is TGCGCCAGCAGCCGAGTGGCGACACCCGGACGGCAGCCCCAGCATTTT. The V and J genes are TRBV4-1 and TRBJ1-5, with unresolved D. In germline, CDR1 is MGHRA, CDR2 YSYEKL. With 4 bases removed from V and 7 bases from J, the gap between germline ends came to 20 bases. This CDR3 has 16 amino acids.

The chain couples TRBV10-3 to TRBJ2-2; a weak D match, TRBD1 (7 bases). Trimming shortened V by 6 bases and J by 8 bases, and 22 bases separated the two germline ends. The CDR3 extends over 16 amino acids. The germline V gene encodes CDR1 ENHRY and CDR2 SYGVKD. CDR3 bases: TGTGCCATCAGACCCGGGAGCCAGGGGGGACTGGGGGAGCTGTTTTTT. This encodes CAIRPGSQGGLGELFF.

This clone appeared once. A junction boundary mismatches the germline segment, possibly from a read error. The chain uses TRBV7-7 and TRBJ2-7; D gene ambiguous. The CDR3 sequence is 15 residues long. Germline lookup yields CDR1 SSHAT and CDR2 FNYEAQ (reference sequence). CDR3 region: CASSPQAGLSYEQYF. DNA of the CDR3: TGTGCTAGCAGCCCCCAGGCTGGGCTCTCCTACGAGCAGTACTTC.

The chain combines TRBV4-3 with TRBJ2-1, with D perhaps TRBD2 (6 bases). CDR1 and CDR2 from the germline V gene are LGHNA and YSLEER. Trimming removed 4 bases at V and 5 bases at J, with 12 bases between. The CDR3 is 14 amino acids. The CDR3 DNA reads as TGCGCCAGCAGCCTCCGGGACTGGAACAATGAGCAGTTCTTC. Translation: CASSLRDWNNEQFF.

This clone came up a few times. The genes are TRBV25-1 and TRBJ1-5, with 7 bases fitting TRBD1. The CDR3 runs to 13 residues. The ends lost 8 bases at V and 4 bases at J; junction bases unmatched: 5. Germline V gene lookup returns CDR1 MGHDK and CDR2 SYGVNS. The CDR3 spells CASQRDRNQPQHF. CDR3 in DNA: TGTGCCAGCCAACGGGACAGAAATCAGCCCCAGCATTTT.

This chain joins TRBV9 and TRBJ2-1, with 7 positions matching TRBD1. J gave up 3 bases and V 2 bases, and 5 bases lay outside the gene matches. Germline assignment: CDR1 SGDLS and CDR2 YYNGEE. This CDR3 is 15 amino acids long. CDR3 amino acids: CASSVDGTDYNEQFF. The CDR3 region has the DNA TGTGCCAGCAGCGTCGACGGGACAGACTACAATGAGCAGTTCTTC.

This chain links TRBV11-3 with TRBJ2-2, with 13 bases fitting TRBD2. Unmatched junction bases numbered 6, after V lost 6 bases and J lost 8 bases. Germline-derived CDR1 and CDR2 are SGHNT and YENEEA. The CDR3 contains 15 residues. The CDR3 here is CASRWTSGSRGELFF. The CDR3 coding sequence is TGTGCCAGCAGATGGACTAGCGGGAGTCGGGGGGAGCTGTTTTTT.

J is TRBJ1-5 and V is TRBV6-5; D may be TRBD1 (5 bases). Between the trimmed V and J ends, which lost 6 bases and 2 bases, there was a span of 8 bases. The germline CDR1 and CDR2 sequences are MNHEY and SVGAGI. CDR3 size: 13 residues. The CDR3 loop is CASRGVGNQPQHF. CDR3 coding DNA: TGTGCCAGCAGGGGGGTTGGCAATCAGCCCCAGCATTTT.

CDR3 amino acids: CASSYGGDLTGYTF. For the CDR3, the DNA is TGTGCCAGCAGTTACGGGGGAGATTTGACTGGCTACACCTTC. This rearrangement joins TRBV6-5 to TRBJ1-2, with D perhaps TRBD1 (5 bases). V shed 2 bases and J shed 7 bases, with 14 bases lying between them. In germline, CDR1 is MNHEY, CDR2 SVGAGI. The CDR3 runs to 14 residues.

This chain joins TRBV6-5 and TRBJ1-2; perhaps TRBD1 as D (5 bases). The V end lost 5 bases, the J end lost 7 bases, and 17 bases lay between the germline ends. Germline V gives CDR1 MNHEY, CDR2 SVGAGI. The CDR3 has 14 residues. CDR3 in DNA: TGTGCCAGCAGTCTCACCGGGGGTGGGCGTGGCTACACCTTC. It specifies CASSLTGGGRGYTF.

The genes are TRBV5-1 and TRBJ1-3; D gene unclear. Germline loops: CDR1 SGHRS, CDR2 YFSETQ. CDR3 size: 15 residues. The V and J ends lost 3 bases and 0 bases respectively, with 10 bases between them. In DNA form, the CDR3 reads TGCGCCAGCAGCTCGGACTGGAGCTCTGGAAACACCATATATTTT. This gives the protein CASSSDWSSGNTIYF.